Shown below are 30 T cell receptor beta chains from a single sample sequenced in a study of cytomegalovirus exposure and HLA in healthy donors. Use of 60 Vbeta and 13 Jbeta primers characterized the PCR. Assay: immunoSEQ multiplex PCR; the TCRdb copy retains only in-frame clones and omits some. The sample spans approximately 50,000 clones; the ten largest clones claim around an eighth. Specimen: PBMCs. The receptor source for this set is a man aged 18-30 years in good health and CMV-seropositive.

The chain uses TRBV9 and TRBJ2-1; TRBD2 is a possible D gene (6 bases). Germline loops: CDR1 SGDLS, CDR2 YYNGEE. The V gene lost 3 bases and the J gene lost 10 bases, with 17 bases spanning the gap. The CDR3 contains 14 residues. The CDR3 reads CASSGPGTFAEQFF. The CDR3 nucleotides read TGTGCCAGCAGCGGTCCCGGGACTTTCGCGGAGCAGTTCTTC. Complete variable domain (other parts from reference TRBV9 and TRBJ2-1): DSGVTQTPKHLITATGQRVTLRCSPRSGDLSVYWYQQSLDQGLQFLIQYYNGEERAKGNILERFSAQQFPDLHSELNLSSLELGDSALYFCASSGPGTFAEQFFGPGTRLTVL.

V usage is TRBV19 and J usage is TRBJ2-7, with 8 bases fitting TRBD1. Trimming removed 3 bases from V and 3 bases from J; junction bases left unmatched: 7. This CDR3 region has 15 residues. CDR1 LNHDA and CDR2 SQIVND come from the germline V gene (reference sequence). CDR3 DNA sequence: TGTGCCAGTAGTATCGCCACAGGGGGACGCTACGAGCAGTACTTC. Its translation is CASSIATGGRYEQYF.

The rearrangement uses TRBV5-6 and TRBJ2-5; TRBD2 is a possible D gene (6 bases). With the DNA end fitting TRBJ2-7 better, the J assignment may be wrong. The CDR3 consists of 16 residues. From germline, CDR1 is SGHDT and CDR2 YYEEEE. CDR3 protein: CASSRTQPGSSYEQYF. CDR3 sequence (DNA): TGTGCCAGCAGCCGTACCCAACCCGGGAGCTCCTACGAGCAGTACTTC.

The rearrangement uses TRBV6-6 and TRBJ2-3, with 9 positions matching TRBD1. Germline V CDR1 and CDR2: MNHNY, SVGAGI (reference sequence). V shed 5 bases, J shed 5 bases, and the junction held 5 bases outside the gene matches. This CDR3 region has 14 residues. The CDR3 here is CASSRPGQGDTQYF. DNA for the CDR3: TGTGCCAGCAGTCGCCCGGGACAGGGAGATACGCAGTATTTT.

The V call is TRBV9, the J call TRBJ1-4; D gene ambiguous. This CDR3 spans 14 amino acids. The V gene's germline CDR1 is SGDLS and CDR2 YYNGEE. V lost 2 bases to trimming and J lost 4 bases, with 9 bases between them. Here the CDR3 reads CASSVRQNNEKLFF. The CDR3 DNA is TGTGCCAGCAGCGTGAGGCAGAATAATGAAAAACTGTTTTTT. Based on the CDR3 plus reference TRBV9 and TRBJ1-4, the full variable domain is DSGVTQTPKHLITATGQRVTLRCSPRSGDLSVYWYQQSLDQGLQFLIQYYNGEERAKGNILERFSAQQFPDLHSELNLSSLELGDSALYFCASSVRQNNEKLFFGSGTQLSVL.

The chain links TRBV15 to TRBJ2-5, with D possibly being TRBD1 (5 bases). CDR1 and CDR2 from the germline V gene are LNHNV and YYDKDF (reference sequence). Deletions cut 0 bases from V and 2 bases from J, with 7 bases between. This CDR3 contains 14 residues. DNA for the CDR3: TGTGCCACCAGCAGAGACCAGGGACAAGAGACCCAGTACTTC. This sequence encodes CATSRDQGQETQYF. Full variable domain (missing parts from reference TRBV15 and TRBJ2-5): DAMVIQNPRYQVTQFGKPVTLSCSQTLNHNVMYWYQQKSSQAPKLLFHYYDKDFNNEADTPDNFQSRRPNTSFCFLDIRSPGLGDTAMYLCATSRDQGQETQYFGPGTRLLVL.

The V gene is TRBV5-1, the J gene TRBJ2-3; 9 nucleotides agree with TRBD2. This CDR3 spans 15 amino acids. V lost 4 bases and J lost 3; bases outside the gene matches: 6. Per germline, CDR1 SGHRS and CDR2 YFSETQ. The CDR3 is CASSGGTSRTDTQYF. CDR3 bases: TGCGCCAGCAGCGGGGGGACTAGCAGGACAGATACGCAGTATTTT.

The chain has TRBV7-8 and TRBJ1-1; D possibly corresponds to TRBD1 (5 bases). Germline-derived CDR1 and CDR2 are SGHVS and FQNEAQ. V shed 4 bases and J shed 3 bases, with 9 bases lying between them. The CDR3 loop spans 13 amino acids. The CDR3 sequence is CASSSTGHTEAFF. As DNA, the CDR3 is TGTGCCAGCAGCTCAACAGGTCACACTGAAGCTTTCTTT.

The chain couples TRBV6-1 to TRBJ2-3; D not resolved. V lost 3 bases, J lost 5 bases, and 12 bases lay in between. CDR3 length: 14 amino acids. From germline, CDR1 is MNHNS and CDR2 SASEGT. The CDR3 sequence: CASSDDWVKDTQYF. Written as DNA, the CDR3 is TGTGCCAGCAGTGACGACTGGGTAAAAGATACGCAGTATTTT.

The chain is built from TRBV30 and TRBJ2-3; a weak D match, TRBD2 (6 bases). Germline-derived CDR1 and CDR2 are GTSNPN and SVGIG (reference sequence). The CDR3 is 14 amino acids. Trimming cost V 5 bases and J 1 base, with 13 bases left between them. CDR3 amino acids: CAWSGPGGTDTQYF. The CDR3 DNA reads TGTGCCTGGTCTGGTCCGGGGGGCACAGATACGCAGTATTTT.

The chain is built from TRBV4-1 and TRBJ1-3; D gene ambiguous. The CDR3 length is 15 residues. Trimming pared 0 bases from V and 3 bases from J, leaving 9 bases between. Per the germline V gene, CDR1 is MGHRA and CDR2 is YSYEKL. This CDR3 is CASSQDWFGGNTIYF. The CDR3 DNA follows: TGCGCCAGCAGCCAAGATTGGTTCGGTGGAAACACCATATATTTT.

This sequence joins TRBV11-2 and TRBJ1-2; D unclear. The CDR3 runs to 13 residues. V lost 4 bases to trimming and J lost 6 bases, with 12 bases between them. CDR1 and CDR2 from the germline V gene are SGHAT and FQNNGV. DNA for the CDR3: TGTGCCAGCAGCTCCTTGCGAGAGGATGGCTACACCTTC. Amino acid sequence: CASSSLREDGYTF.

The chain uses TRBV28 and TRBJ2-2, with D perhaps matching TRBD2 (5 bases). The CDR3 runs 16 residues. Trimming pared 0 bases from V and 4 bases from J, leaving 12 bases between. CDR1 is MDHEN, CDR2 SYDVKM, per germline. DNA of the CDR3: TGTGCCAGCAGTTTATGGGTGGGAGAGGTCACCGGGGAGCTGTTTTTT. Protein sequence: CASSLWVGEVTGELFF.

The CDR3 reads CASSQTRNTEAFF. The CDR3 DNA sequence: TGTGCCAGTAGCCAAACTCGGAACACTGAAGCTTTCTTT. The chain has TRBV19 and TRBJ1-1; D is unclear. This CDR3 is 13 amino acids long. Germline CDR1 reads LNHDA; CDR2 reads SQIVND (reference sequence). V was trimmed by 6 bases and J by 1 base, leaving 9 bases between them.

The chain employs TRBV30 and TRBJ2-5, with D possibly being TRBD2 (6 bases). The DNA end is a closer match to TRBJ2-7, so the J assignment may be wrong. The CDR3 consists of 13 residues. CDR1 and CDR2 from the germline V gene are GTSNPN and SVGIG (reference sequence). CDR3 sequence (DNA): TGTGCCTGGACCCCGACTAGCTCCTACGAGCAGTACTTC. Its protein product is CAWTPTSSYEQYF.

CDR3 DNA: TGCAGCGTTGGGGGGCAGCCCGGATCTGGGGCCAACGTCCTGACTTTC. This encodes CSVGGQPGSGANVLTF. The V and J genes are TRBV29-1 and TRBJ2-6; D may be TRBD1 (6 bases). Per germline, CDR1 SQVTM and CDR2 ANQGSEA. Deletions cut 4 bases from V and 1 base from J, with 14 bases between. This CDR3 is 16 amino acids long.

The chain combines TRBV9 with TRBJ2-5; 8 bases match TRBD1. V shed 3 bases, J shed 4 bases, and the junction held 11 bases outside the gene matches. Germline lookup yields CDR1 SGDLS and CDR2 YYNGEE. This CDR3 comprises 16 residues. CDR3 nucleotides: TGTGCCAGCAGCGAATCTACAGGGGGTTATGGAGAGACCCAGTACTTC. Translation: CASSESTGGYGETQYF.

The chain carries TRBV6-5 and TRBJ2-5, with 10 bases lining up with TRBD2. CDR1 and CDR2 (germline): MNHEY, SVGAGI. This CDR3 is built from 13 residues. The trim removed 6 bases at V and 4 bases at J, leaving 2 bases unmatched. CDR3 in amino acids: CASRTSGRETQYF. For the CDR3, the DNA is TGTGCCAGCAGGACTAGCGGGCGAGAGACCCAGTACTTC.

The J gene is TRBJ1-1, the V gene TRBV27; TRBD1 matches 8 bases. The CDR3 has 13 residues. Germline V gives CDR1 MNHEY, CDR2 SMNVEV (reference sequence). Trimming cost V 6 bases and J 8 bases; bases outside gene matches: 8. The chain's CDR3 is CASREVRDREAFF. The CDR3 nucleotides are TGTGCCAGCAGGGAGGTCCGGGACAGGGAAGCTTTCTTT.

This sequence joins TRBV30 and TRBJ2-5; weak D call: TRBD2 (7 bases). Trimming pared 4 bases from V and 5 bases from J, leaving 20 bases between. The length of the CDR3 is 15 residues. Germline lookup yields CDR1 GTSNPN and CDR2 SVGIG (reference sequence). The CDR3 here is CAWNQGRGTGETQYF. The CDR3 DNA reads TGTGCCTGGAACCAGGGGAGGGGCACAGGGGAGACCCAGTACTTC.

The V gene is TRBV19, the J gene TRBJ1-5, with D perhaps TRBD1 (5 bases). Germline CDR1 is LNHDA and CDR2 is SQIVND (reference sequence). V was pared by 3 bases and J by 5 bases, with 11 bases between. This CDR3 spans 14 amino acids. CDR3 sequence: CASSIFGGDQPQHF. CDR3 nucleotide sequence: TGTGCCAGTAGTATTTTCGGGGGGGATCAGCCCCAGCATTTT.

The chain employs TRBV5-5 and TRBJ2-1, with TRBD2 matching 9 bases. This CDR3 spans 15 amino acids. With 4 bases clipped from V and 8 bases from J, the junction kept 10 bases outside the gene matches. Germline V lookup: CDR1 SGHKS, CDR2 YYEKEE (reference sequence). CDR3 DNA: TGTGCCAGCAGCCCACAGCGGGAGGTCGCCGATGAGCAGTTCTTC. Its translation: CASSPQREVADEQFF.

The chain is built from TRBV4-1 and TRBJ1-6; a weak D match, TRBD1 (6 bases). Trimming took 4 bases from V and 7 from J, leaving 20 bases between them. Germline V lookup: CDR1 MGHRA, CDR2 YSYEKL. The CDR3 totals 17 residues. CDR3 bases: TGCGCCAGCAGCCGGACAGACCTAAGGCGGTCCAATTCACCCCTCCACTTT. This codes for CASSRTDLRRSNSPLHF.

The J gene is TRBJ2-5, the V gene TRBV25-1; D is undetermined. Near its end, the DNA agrees better with TRBJ2-7, so the J call may be wrong. This CDR3 has 13 amino acids. Germline CDR1 is MGHDK and CDR2 is SYGVNS. The CDR3 coding sequence is TGTGCCAGCAGTGAATCTCCAAACTACGAGCAGTACTTC. It translates to CASSESPNYEQYF.

The chain uses TRBV5-4 and TRBJ2-1; 10 bases match TRBD2. This CDR3 is built from 13 residues. V lost 6 bases and J lost 7; bases outside the gene matches: 4. CDR1 is SGHNT and CDR2 is YYREEE in the germline V gene (reference sequence). The CDR3 region has the DNA TGTGCCAGCATGACTAGCGGGTTGAATGAGCAGTTCTTC. As protein: CASMTSGLNEQFF.

The chain uses TRBV29-1 and TRBJ1-6, with D hard to call. V was clipped by 4 bases and J by 0 bases, with 4 bases between them. The germline V gene encodes CDR1 SQVTM and CDR2 ANQGSEA. The CDR3 loop spans 13 amino acids. For the CDR3, the DNA is TGCAGCGTTGGACACTCCTATAATTCACCCCTCCACTTT. Encoded protein: CSVGHSYNSPLHF.

This sequence joins TRBV10-1 and TRBJ1-3; D remains ambiguous. Between the trimmed V and J ends, which lost 0 bases and 3 bases, there was a span of 3 bases. Germline CDR1 WNHNN, CDR2 SYGVQD (reference sequence). CDR3 length: 13 residues. The CDR3 reads CASSESRGNTIYF. The CDR3 nucleotides are TGCGCCAGCAGTGAGTCCCGTGGAAACACCATATATTTT.

The V gene is TRBV29-1, the J gene TRBJ2-1; possible D gene TRBD2, 6 bases. The CDR3 spans 10 residues. Germline values: CDR1 SQVTM, CDR2 ANQGSEA. Trimming cost V 3 bases and J 11 bases, with 8 bases left between them. The CDR3 region has the DNA TGCAGCGTTGACGGGACTCAGCAGTTCTTC. This gives the protein CSVDGTQQFF.

The V and J genes are TRBV6-5 and TRBJ2-7, with D maybe TRBD1 (6 bases). The germline V gene encodes CDR1 MNHEY and CDR2 SVGAGI. The V end was cut by 6 bases, the J end by 5 bases, with 17 bases between. This CDR3 is 14 amino acids long. Here the CDR3 reads CASSQGMARDEQYF. The CDR3 DNA follows: TGTGCCAGCAGCCAGGGGATGGCTAGGGACGAGCAGTACTTC.

The rearrangement uses TRBV2 and TRBJ2-2; TRBD1 matches 7 bases. Per the germline V gene, CDR1 is SNHLY and CDR2 is FYNNEI. After removal of 2 bases from V and 0 bases from J, the junction contained 6 bases not matched to a gene. There are 17 residues in the CDR3. CDR3 nucleotides: TGTGCCAGCAGTGAACTGGGGACAGTGTCGAACACCGGGGAGCTGTTTTTT. The encoded protein is CASSELGTVSNTGELFF.